This TCR beta chain was found in a study of T cells after yellow fever vaccination (dated by TCRdb to between 2018 and 2021). For the study in its entirety: Libraries from fractions with low cell numbers were prepared with the SMART-Seq v4 Ultra Low Input RNA kit. To follow T-cell clones before and after primary and booster YFV17D yellow fever vaccination, bulk TCR alpha and beta repertoires were sequenced over time. Two healthy male donors made up the cohort, one aged 18 to 30 years and the other aged 30 to 40 years. Blood was collected at multiple timepoints before and after primary and secondary immunization, and bulk PBMC replicates and cell subsets were isolated. What the research found in general, with its limitations: Because the study included only two donors, the extent to which the findings can be generalized is limited. Compared with the primary T-cell response, the secondary T-cell response was faster but weaker, reaching its peak on day 5 rather than on day 15. A small fraction of clonotypes showed up in both the CD4 and CD8 compartments, probably as a result of convergent recombination. Most clones expanded after primary vaccination were re-detected after the booster (96% of CD4 and 88% of CD8), suggesting broad memory maintenance. Computational filtering was needed because FACS-sorted repertoires could contain abundant contaminating clonotypes from the bulk population.

This clonotype was detected a few times. Its antigen remains unidentified. Base qualities are not at hand, and no much larger clone is one base apart. Synthesis of TCR cDNA relied on 5'RACE template switching, a step that introduced a universal primer site along with unique molecular identifiers. Priming for cDNA synthesis came from both the TCR alpha and TCR beta constant segments. Library amplification involved two PCR steps, and the second step added sample barcodes and sequencing adapters. Sequencing of the libraries was done on either Illumina HiSeq 2500 (2x100 bp) or NovaSeq (2x150 bp). The paper's data handling went like this. MIGEC was used to demultiplex reads and collapse the reads into UMI consensus sequences, and MiXCR was used for V(D)J alignment. Using edgeR on replicate PBMC samples, clonotypes were called vaccine-responding if FDR was below 0.01 and the log2 fold change was above 5 up to day 15. Each bulk clonotype received a CD4 or CD8 identity based on whether the sequenced CD4 or CD8 repertoire contained that clonotype at higher abundance. TCRdb reprocessing: public reads trimmed at Q25 with fastp, clones called with MiXCR, in-frame beta chains kept. Rows with a matching CDR3 protein are joined into one entry that keeps the most common DNA and genes. These V and J calls derive from TCRdb rather than the authors' analysis. The sample contains just under 600,000 distinct CDR3 sequences, 13% of them found a single time. The ten largest make up around 15% of the sample.

The treatment or condition label here, explained by the study, means: live attenuated yellow fever vaccine strain. Two biological replicates of bulk PBMCs were collected at each blood-draw timepoint. PBMCs were isolated from peripheral blood using a standard Ficoll-Paque protocol. TriZol was used to extract RNA from bulk PBMCs, from CD4 and CD8 fractions, and from dextramer-positive and dextramer-negative fractions. V is shortened by 1 base, J by 4 bases, and the region joining them spans 10 bases. The germline V gene (reference sequence) yields SEHNR for CDR1 and FQNEAQ for CDR2. The cysteine opens and the phenylalanine closes a CDR3 of 14 amino acids. CDR3 DNA is the only sequence kept; it has 42 bases, read in frame from the first base.

The TCR comes from a man younger than 45 who received the YFV17D yellow fever vaccine. The chain is assembled from TRBV7-9 and TRBJ1-2, with the D gene call left open. Sequenced material: PBMCs, taken on the day of the yellow fever booster vaccination. The bases read TGTGCCAGCAGCTTAGGTTTCCAGAGCTATGGCTACACCTTC. Translated, it gives CASSLGFQSYGYTF.